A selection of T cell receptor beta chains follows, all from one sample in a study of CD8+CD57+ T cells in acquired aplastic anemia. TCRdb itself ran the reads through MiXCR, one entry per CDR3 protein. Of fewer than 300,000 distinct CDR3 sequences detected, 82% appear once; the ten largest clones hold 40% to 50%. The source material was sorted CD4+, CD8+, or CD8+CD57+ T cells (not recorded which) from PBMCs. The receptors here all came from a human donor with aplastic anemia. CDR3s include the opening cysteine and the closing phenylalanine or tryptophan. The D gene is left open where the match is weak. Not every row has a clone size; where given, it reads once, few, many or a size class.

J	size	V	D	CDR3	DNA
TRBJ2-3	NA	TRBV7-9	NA	CASSLGAYPQYYYF	TGTGCCAGCAGCTTAGGGGCCTATCCCCAGTACTACTATTTT
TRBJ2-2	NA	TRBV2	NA	CASSYVPRDLLF	TGTGCCAGCAGTTATGTACCCAGGGATCTGCTTTTT
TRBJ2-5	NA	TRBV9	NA	CASSVSCTSGESQYF	TGTGCCAGCAGCGTAAGTTGCACTTCGGGAGAGTCTCAGTACTTC
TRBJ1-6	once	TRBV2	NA	CASRAGAEPYTAAFFF	TGTGCCAGCAGGGCAGGGGCGGAGCCCTATACTGCAGCTTTCTTTTTT
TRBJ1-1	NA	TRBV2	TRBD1	CASSNPGTGKTEAFF	TGTGCCAGCAGCAACCCCGGGACAGGGAAGACTGAAGCTTTCTTT
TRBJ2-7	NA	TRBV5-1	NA	CASSLIVGPTYEQYF	TGCGCCAGCAGCTTGATTGTCGGGCCCACCTACGAGCAGTACTTC
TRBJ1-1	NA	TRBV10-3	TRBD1	CAISEGTVNTEAFF	TGTGCCATCAGTGAGGGGACAGTGAACACTGAAGCTTTCTTT
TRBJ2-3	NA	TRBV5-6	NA	CASSLERGGSDTQYF	TGTGCCAGCAGCTTGGAGAGGGGGGGGTCAGATACGCAGTATTTT
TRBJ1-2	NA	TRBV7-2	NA	CASSLGRGGLTYAYTF	TGTGCCAGCAGCTTGGGGAGGGGGGGGCTCACATATGCCTACACCTTC
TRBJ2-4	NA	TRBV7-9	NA	CASGVQGNVQCF	TGTGCCAGCGGCGTTCAAGGGAACGTTCAGTGCTTC
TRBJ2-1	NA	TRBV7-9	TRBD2	CASSLEPGGGCVGQFF	TGTGCCAGCAGCTTAGAACCCGGCGGGGGGTGCGTTGGGCAGTTCTTC
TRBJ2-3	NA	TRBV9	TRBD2	CASSGEAGGPDTQYF	TGTGCCAGCAGTGGTGAAGCGGGAGGTCCCGATACGCAGTATTTT
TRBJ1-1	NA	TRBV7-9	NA	CASSLVLGGLTDGFF	TGTGCCAGCAGCTTAGTACTCGGGGGGCTGACTGATGGATTCTTT
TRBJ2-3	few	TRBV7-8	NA	CASSLGADPDTQYF	TGTGCCAGCAGCTTAGGGGCAGACCCCGATACGCAGTATTTT
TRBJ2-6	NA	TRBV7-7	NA	CASSLAPSMNSNQVLTF	TGTGCCAGCAGCTTAGCGCCCTCGATGAATAGCAATCAGGTCCTGACTTTC
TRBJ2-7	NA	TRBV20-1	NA	CSASIGDRKKQYF	TGCAGTGCCAGTATCGGGGATCGCAAGAAGCAGTACTTC
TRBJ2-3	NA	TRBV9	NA	CASSVESDTETF	TGTGCCAGCAGCGTAGAGTCAGATACAGAGACTTTT
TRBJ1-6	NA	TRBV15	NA	CATSLGSEQETQHF	TGTGCCACCAGCTTGGGCAGCGAGCAAGAGACCCAGCACTTT
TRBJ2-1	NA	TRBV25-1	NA	CASSVALGGYTEDFF	TGTGCCAGCAGTGTAGCCCTGGGCGGCTACACTGAGGATTTCTTC
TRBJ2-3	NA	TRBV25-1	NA	CASSRDGGTYTQYF	TGTGCCAGCAGCAGGGACGGAGGCACGTATACGCAGTATTTT
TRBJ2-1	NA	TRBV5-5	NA	CASGDRRPYNEQFF	TGTGCCAGCGGCGACAGGCGCCCCTACAATGAGCAGTTCTTC
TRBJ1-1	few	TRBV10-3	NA	CAISRPRTRAFF	TGTGCCATCAGTAGACCAAGGACGCGAGCTTTCTTT
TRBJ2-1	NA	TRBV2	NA	CASSDGGRNEQFF	TGTGCCAGCAGTGATGGGGGGAGAAATGAGCAGTTCTTC
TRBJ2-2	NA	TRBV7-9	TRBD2	CASSFPGGADEEDLFF	TGTGCCAGCAGCTTCCCGGGAGGGGCCGATGAGGAGGATCTGTTTTTT
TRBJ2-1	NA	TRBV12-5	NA	CASSGGGIHEQFF	TGTGCTAGTAGTGGTGGGGGGATCCATGAGCAGTTCTTC
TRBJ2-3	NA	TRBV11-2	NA	CASSVGAGTHYF	NA
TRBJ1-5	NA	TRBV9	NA	CASSQNREQPRHF	TGTGCCAGCAGCCAAAACAGGGAGCAGCCCCGGCATTTT
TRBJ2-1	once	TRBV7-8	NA	CASSQEGLAGKTAQFF	TGTGCCAGCAGCCAGGAGGGACTGGCGGGAAAAACTGCGCAGTTCTTC
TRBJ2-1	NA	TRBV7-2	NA	CASSFEGGADTHEQFF	TGTGCCAGCAGCTTTGAGGGAGGCGCCGATACGCATGAGCAGTTCTTC
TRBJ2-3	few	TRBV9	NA	CASSVGANTQYFF	NA
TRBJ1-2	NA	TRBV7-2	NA	CASSFARSDGYTF	TGTGCCAGCAGCTTCGCTCGCTCCGACGGCTACACCTTC
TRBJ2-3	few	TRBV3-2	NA	CASSLRKAAQYF	TGTGCCAGCAGCTTAAGGAAGGCAGCGCAGTATTTT
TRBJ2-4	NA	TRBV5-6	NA	CASSLGGNIQYF	TGTGCCAGCAGCTTGGGGGGGAACATTCAGTACTTC
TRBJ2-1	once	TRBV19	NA	CTFRMGRGLGEQFF	TGTACCTTTAGAATGGGGAGGGGGCTCGGTGAGCAGTTCTTC
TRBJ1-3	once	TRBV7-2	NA	CASSLQGRTGNTIYF	TGTGCCAGCAGCTTACAGGGTCGGACTGGAAACACCATATATTTT
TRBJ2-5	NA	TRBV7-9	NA	CASSFNPDGGETQYF	TGTGCCAGCAGTTTTAATCCAGACGGGGGAGAGACCCAGTACTTC
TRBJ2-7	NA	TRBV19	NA	CASRGTSGSYEQYF	TGTGCCAGTAGAGGGACCAGCGGGTCCTACGAGCAGTACTTC
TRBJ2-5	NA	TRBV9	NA	CATSGGSEQQYFYF	TGTGCCACCAGCGGAGGCTCAGAGCAGCAGTATTTTTACTTC
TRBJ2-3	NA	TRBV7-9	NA	CAGQGARETQYFCF	NA
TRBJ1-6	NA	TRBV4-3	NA	CASSHTGTQPLHF	TGCGCCAGCAGCCATACAGGGACTCAGCCCCTCCACTTT
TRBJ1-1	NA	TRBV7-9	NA	CASSFKRVGLNDEAFF	TGTGCCAGCAGCTTTAAACGCGTCGGCTTGAACGATGAAGCTTTCTTT
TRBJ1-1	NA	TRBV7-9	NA	CASSPDLRGYTFGFF	NA
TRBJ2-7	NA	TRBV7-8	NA	CASSLAGAREQYF	TGTGCCAGCAGCTTAGCGGGGGCCCGCGAGCAGTACTTC
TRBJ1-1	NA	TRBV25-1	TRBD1	CASSRQGGGSHTEAFF	TGTGCCAGCAGTAGACAGGGAGGGGGGTCCCACACTGAAGCGTTCTTT
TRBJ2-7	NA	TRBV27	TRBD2	CASRRTSGAYEQYF	TGTGCCAGCAGAAGGACTAGCGGGGCCTACGAGCAGTACTTC
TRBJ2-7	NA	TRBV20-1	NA	CSARVQDSSYEQYF	TGCAGTGCTAGGGTACAGGACAGCTCCTACGAGCAGTACTTC
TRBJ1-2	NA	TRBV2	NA	CASGGVGDGNTEAFFF	NA
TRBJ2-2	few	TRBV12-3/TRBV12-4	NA	CASSYNPGGPNTGELFF	TGTGCCAGCAGTTACAATCCCGGGGGGCCGAACACCGGGGAGCTGTTTTTT
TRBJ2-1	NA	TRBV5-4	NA	CASSLRSAGHNEQFF	TGTGCCAGCAGCTTACGGAGCGCGGGCCACAATGAGCAGTTCTTC
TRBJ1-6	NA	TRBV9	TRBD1	CASSLGTDTPPFDF	TGTGCCAGCAGCTTAGGGACAGATACGCCACCTTTTGACTTT
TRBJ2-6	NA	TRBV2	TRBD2	CASTLGRVPAGSNVLTF	TGTGCCAGCACCCTTGGGAGGGTCCCTGCTGGGTCCAACGTCCTAACTTTC
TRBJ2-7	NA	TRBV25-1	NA	CATGFLEDEQYF	TGTGCCACCGGATTCCTGGAAGACGAGCAGTACTTC
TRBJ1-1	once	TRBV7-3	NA	CASSSLDTQNSDPFF	TGTGCCAGCAGCTCCTTAGATACACAGAATTCTGACCCATTCTTT
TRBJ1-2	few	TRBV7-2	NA	CASSLAVGPDSQF	TGTGCCAGCAGCTTAGCGGTAGGTCCCGACTCCCAGTTT
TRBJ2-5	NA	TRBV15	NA	CATSSYTPQDTQYF	TGTGCCACCAGCAGTTACACCCCCCAAGATACCCAGTACTTC
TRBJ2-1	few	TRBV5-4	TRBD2	CASSFAGGSYNEQFF	TGTGCCAGTAGCTTTGCGGGGGGATCCTACAATGAGCAGTTCTTC
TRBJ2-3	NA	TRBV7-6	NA	CASSLDGGRADQYF	TGTGCCAGCAGCTTAGACGGCGGTCGCGCTGATCAGTATTTT